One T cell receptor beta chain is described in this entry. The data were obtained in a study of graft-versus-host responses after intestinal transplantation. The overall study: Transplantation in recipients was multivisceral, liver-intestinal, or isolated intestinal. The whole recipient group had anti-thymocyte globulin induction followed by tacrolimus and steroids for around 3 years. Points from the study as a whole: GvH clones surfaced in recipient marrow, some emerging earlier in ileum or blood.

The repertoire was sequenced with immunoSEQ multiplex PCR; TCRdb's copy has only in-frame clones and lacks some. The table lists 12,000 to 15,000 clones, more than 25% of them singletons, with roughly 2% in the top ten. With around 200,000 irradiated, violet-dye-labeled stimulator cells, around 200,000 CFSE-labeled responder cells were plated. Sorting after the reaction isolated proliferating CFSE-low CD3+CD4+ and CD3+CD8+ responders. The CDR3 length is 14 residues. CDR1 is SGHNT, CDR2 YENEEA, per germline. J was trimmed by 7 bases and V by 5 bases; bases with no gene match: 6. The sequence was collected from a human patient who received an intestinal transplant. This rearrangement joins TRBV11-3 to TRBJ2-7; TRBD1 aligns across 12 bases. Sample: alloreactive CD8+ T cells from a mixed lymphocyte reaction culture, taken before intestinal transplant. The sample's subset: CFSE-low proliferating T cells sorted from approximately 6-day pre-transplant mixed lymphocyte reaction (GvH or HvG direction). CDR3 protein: CASSIGTGGEEQYF. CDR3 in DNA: TGTGCCAGCAGCATCGGGACAGGGGGCGAAGAGCAGTACTTC.